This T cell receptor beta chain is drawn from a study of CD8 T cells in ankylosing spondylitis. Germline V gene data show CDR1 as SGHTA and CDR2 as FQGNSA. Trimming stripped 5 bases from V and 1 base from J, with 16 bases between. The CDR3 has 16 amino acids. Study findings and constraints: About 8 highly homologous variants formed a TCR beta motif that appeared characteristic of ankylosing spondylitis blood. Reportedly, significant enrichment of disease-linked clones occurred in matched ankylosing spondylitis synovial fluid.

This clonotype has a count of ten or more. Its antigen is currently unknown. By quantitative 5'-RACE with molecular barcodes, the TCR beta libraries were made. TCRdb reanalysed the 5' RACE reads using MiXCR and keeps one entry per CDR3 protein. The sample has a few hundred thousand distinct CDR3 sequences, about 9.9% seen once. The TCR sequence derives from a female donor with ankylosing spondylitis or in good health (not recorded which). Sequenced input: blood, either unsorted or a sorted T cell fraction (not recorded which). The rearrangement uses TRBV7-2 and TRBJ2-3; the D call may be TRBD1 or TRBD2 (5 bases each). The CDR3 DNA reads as TGTGCCAGCAGCCGGGACCGGGACGGTCGCACAGATACGCAGTATTTT. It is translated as CASSRDRDGRTDTQYF.